A single sample is the source of the 23 T cell receptor beta chains below, sequenced in a study of regulatory T cells in long-lasting Graves disease. As to time point: persistent/refractory GD, antithyroid drugs over 5 years with positive TRAb. TCR sequences were obtained from RNA taken from PBMCs. Arm-PCR with iRepertoire HTBI primers amplified the CDR3 regions for these TCR beta libraries. MiXCR, run by TCRdb on the multiplex PCR reads, gives a single entry per CDR3 protein. The sample lists 300,000 to 350,000 distinct CDR3 sequences; around 20% were seen once. The input for sequencing was peripheral blood mononuclear cells (PBMCs), taken when the disease was refractory, from a patient treated with antithyroid drugs. The receptor set was obtained from a female donor with Graves disease.

This clonotype was found many times. The chain links TRBV12-3 or TRBV12-4 to TRBJ2-5, with 12 bases matching TRBD2. V shed 6 bases and J 4 bases; nucleotides not matched to a gene: 12. This CDR3 is 17 amino acids long. DNA of the CDR3: TGTGCCAGCAGGGGACGACTAGCGGGAGATGGGAGAGAGACCCAGTACTTC. Protein sequence: CASRGRLAGDGRETQYF.

This chain links TRBV29-1 with TRBJ2-7, with 8 bases that match TRBD2. CDR1 and CDR2 (germline): SQVTM, ANQGSEA. The V and J ends lost 6 bases and 6 bases, in that order; junction bases with no gene match: 13. The CDR3 length is 14 residues. The CDR3 loop is CSVGGRLRGREQYF. Here the CDR3 DNA reads TGCAGCGTAGGCGGGAGGCTCAGAGGGCGCGAGCAGTACTTC.

Remarks on this clonotype: A much larger clone differs from this one at a single base, so this may be a read error. V and J are TRBV12-3 or TRBV12-4 and TRBJ1-2, with D possibly being TRBD1 (6 bases). The CDR3 consists of 15 residues. The CDR3 here is CASTQLAGAIYGCTF. The DNA of the CDR3 is TGTGCCAGCACCCAACTTGCAGGGGCGATCTATGGCTGCACCTTC.

The CDR3 DNA follows: TGCAGCGTTACCAACACTGAAGCTTTCTTT. It codes for CSVTNTEAFF. This chain uses TRBV29-1 with TRBJ1-1; no reliable D call. The V gene lost 5 bases and the J gene lost 2 bases, with 3 bases spanning the gap. Germline V gene lookup returns CDR1 SQVTM and CDR2 ANQGSEA. The CDR3 covers 10 residues.

A word on this clonotype: A single base is all that separates this from a far larger clone, so a read error is likely. V and J are TRBV7-8 and TRBJ2-4; D tentatively reads TRBD1 or TRBD2 (7 bases each). V was cut by 5 bases and J by 9 bases, with 20 bases left in between. The CDR3 consists of 15 residues. From germline, CDR1 is SGHVS and CDR2 FQNEAQ. In nucleotides, the CDR3 is TGTGCCAGCAGCCAGGGGGGGGCGGACTGGGGCATTCAGTACTTC. Translating gives CASSQGGADWGIQYF.

This clonotype was detected ten times or more. The CDR3 DNA reads TGTGCCACCAGTGAATGGGGACAGGGCAACTATGGCTACACCTTC. This codes for CATSEWGQGNYGYTF. The V call is TRBV24-1, the J call TRBJ1-2; 9 bases are a match to TRBD1. Trimming removed 4 bases from V and 2 bases from J; junction bases left unmatched: 4. Germline V lookup: CDR1 KGHDR, CDR2 SFDVKD. CDR3 length: 15 residues.

This clonotype has at least ten counts. The rearrangement joins TRBV6-5 to TRBJ1-1; no definite D call. This CDR3 has 13 residues. Germline loops: CDR1 MNHEY, CDR2 SVGAGI. Between the trimmed V and J ends, which lost 0 bases and 6 bases, there was a span of 8 bases. The CDR3 sequence is CASSYSGLPEAFF. DNA of the CDR3: TGTGCCAGCAGTTACTCCGGACTGCCTGAAGCTTTCTTT.

With respect to this clonotype: A read error is possible here, since a much larger clone lies one base away. The chain uses TRBV12-3 or TRBV12-4 and TRBJ2-5, with D perhaps assigned TRBD1 or TRBD2 (6 bases each). This CDR3 region has 13 residues. Trimming took 7 bases from V and 10 from J, leaving 19 bases between them. The DNA for the CDR3 is TGTGCCAGCAATCGTGCGGGAATAGGGGGCCAGTACTTC. Translating it yields CASNRAGIGGQYF.

The chain is built from TRBV12-3 or TRBV12-4 and TRBJ2-3; possibly TRBD1 for D (6 bases). The V end was cut by 4 bases, the J end by 2 bases, with 13 bases between. CDR3 length: 15 residues. CDR3 sequence (DNA): TGTGCCAGCAGTTGGAGACAGGTGGTCACAGATACGCAGTATTTT. It yields the protein CASSWRQVVTDTQYF.

This clonotype was picked up many times. The J gene is TRBJ1-1, the V gene TRBV12-3 or TRBV12-4; D is perhaps TRBD1 (5 bases). V lost 5 bases and J 4 bases, leaving 14 bases between the germline ends. The CDR3 sequence is 14 residues long. CDR3 loop: CASSIRERGTEAFF. The CDR3 DNA reads TGTGCCAGCAGTATTAGAGAAAGGGGCACTGAAGCTTTCTTT.

The J gene is TRBJ1-1, the V gene TRBV3-1; 7 bases map to TRBD1. The length of the CDR3 is 16 residues. Unmatched junction bases numbered 9, after V lost 1 base and J lost 4 bases. Germline CDR1 LGHDT, CDR2 YNNKEL (reference sequence). As DNA, the CDR3 is TGTGCCAGCAGCCAAGCGCAGACAGGGTGGGGCACTGAAGCTTTCTTT. Protein product: CASSQAQTGWGTEAFF.

This clonotype appeared a few times. This chain connects TRBV3-1 to TRBJ2-7; 8 nucleotides align to TRBD2. Germline loops: CDR1 LGHDT, CDR2 YNNKEL (reference sequence). V dropped 4 bases and J dropped 4; count of bases not matched to a gene: 9. The CDR3 spans 15 residues. CDR3 coding DNA: TGTGCCAGCAGCCGGCTAGGCGGGAGGTTATACGAGCAGTACTTC. Its translation is CASSRLGGRLYEQYF.

This clonotype was counted many times. The V gene is TRBV12-3 or TRBV12-4, the J gene TRBJ2-5; 12 bases align to TRBD1. This CDR3 is 16 amino acids long. V shed 5 bases, J shed 5 bases, and the junction held 9 bases outside the gene matches. CDR3 in amino acids: CASSGRDRGLWETQYF. Here the CDR3 DNA reads TGTGCCAGCAGTGGCCGGGACAGGGGGCTATGGGAGACCCAGTACTTC.

This clonotype was detected ten times or more. The chain combines TRBV28 with TRBJ2-7; weak D call: TRBD2 (6 bases). Trimming cost V 2 bases and J 7 bases, with 9 bases left between them. Germline V gives CDR1 MDHEN, CDR2 SYDVKM. The CDR3 spans 12 residues. CDR3 protein: CASSLMGLEQYF. The CDR3 DNA sequence: TGTGCCAGCAGTTTAATGGGACTGGAGCAGTACTTC.

The rearrangement uses TRBV12-3 or TRBV12-4 and TRBJ1-6, with 8 positions matching TRBD1. This CDR3 is 14 amino acids long. Losses at the gene ends were 6 bases for V and 9 bases for J; bases not matched to a gene: 7. The CDR3 nucleotides read TGTGCCAGCAGCCCACGGACAGGGAGTTCACCCCTCCACTTT. Amino acid sequence: CASSPRTGSSPLHF.

This clonotype was found many times. The V gene is TRBV7-2, the J gene TRBJ1-1; D is unresolved. V was trimmed by 1 base and J by 0 bases, leaving 12 bases between them. CDR1 and CDR2 (germline): SGHTA, FQGNSA. The CDR3 is 16 amino acids. The CDR3 DNA reads TGTGCCAGCAGCTTAGTATCTCGACTCTTGAACACTGAAGCTTTCTTT. Translated: CASSLVSRLLNTEAFF. The variable domain in full, completed from reference TRBV7-2 and TRBJ1-1, reads GAGVSQSPSNKVTEKGKDVELRCDPISGHTALYWYRQSLGQGLEFLIYFQGNSAPDKSGLPSDRFSAERTGGSVSTLTIQRTQQEDSAVYLCASSLVSRLLNTEAFFGQGTRLTVV.

This sequence joins TRBV4-1 and TRBJ1-3; 8 bases fit TRBD1. This CDR3 region has 17 residues. Per the germline V gene, CDR1 is MGHRA and CDR2 is YSYEKL. V trimming: 4 bases; J trimming: 5 bases; junction bases outside the gene matches: 13. CDR3 sequence reads: CASSPVEDRVWRNTIYF. CDR3 coding DNA: TGCGCCAGCAGCCCCGTAGAGGACAGGGTCTGGAGAAACACCATATATTTT.

This clonotype was recorded a few times. V and J are TRBV20-1 and TRBJ1-5; perhaps TRBD1 as D (5 bases). This CDR3 has 15 residues. V was cut by 3 bases and J by 2 bases, with 14 bases left in between. CDR1 and CDR2 from the germline V gene are DFQATT and SNEGSKA (reference sequence). The CDR3: CSASRSTGGNQPQHF. In nucleotides, the CDR3 is TGCAGTGCTAGTAGATCGACGGGGGGCAATCAGCCCCAGCATTTT.

The genes are TRBV11-2 and TRBJ2-3; D is unclear. In germline, CDR1 is SGHAT, CDR2 FQNNGV. Trimming pared 7 bases from V and 5 bases from J, leaving 7 bases between. The CDR3 consists of 11 residues. Written as DNA, the CDR3 is TGTGCCAGCACCCCCGGAGATACGCAGTATTTT. This gives the protein CASTPGDTQYF.

This clonotype turned up a few times. J is TRBJ1-4 and V is TRBV4-3, with D perhaps matching TRBD1 (5 bases). The CDR3 sequence is 19 residues long. CDR1 is LGHNA, CDR2 YSLEER, per germline. V lost 1 base and J 0 bases, leaving 18 bases between the germline ends. CDR3 bases: TGCGCCAGCAGCCAAGCGGAGTTGCGGGGGGACGCAACTAATGAAAAACTGTTTTTT. Its translation: CASSQAELRGDATNEKLFF.

V is TRBV12-3 or TRBV12-4 and J is TRBJ1-5; D gene uncertain. The ends were cut back, 5 bases at V and 6 bases at J, with 8 bases in the middle. CDR3 size: 12 residues. Written as DNA, the CDR3 is TGTGCCAGCAGTCCGGGTACTCAGCCCCAGCATTTT. It is translated as CASSPGTQPQHF.

This clonotype occurred many times. The chain has TRBV12-3 or TRBV12-4 and TRBJ2-5; D is undetermined. The CDR3 sequence is 13 residues long. Deletions cut 8 bases from V and 2 bases from J, with 12 bases between. The CDR3 spells CASRLKAQETQYF. CDR3 DNA sequence: TGTGCCAGCCGCTTGAAGGCTCAAGAGACCCAGTACTTC.

The chain joins TRBV6-1 to TRBJ2-1; 12 positions agree with TRBD2. Trimming cost V 6 bases and J 4 bases; bases outside gene matches: 4. Germline lookup yields CDR1 MNHNS and CDR2 SASEGT. The CDR3 contains 15 residues. The CDR3 here is CASRAGLAGYNEQFF. CDR3 DNA: TGTGCCAGCAGGGCTGGACTAGCGGGGTACAATGAGCAGTTCTTC.